This T cell receptor (beta chain) was captured by sequencing in a study of cytotoxic CD8 clonotypes in ibrutinib-treated CLL. In germline, CDR1 is SGHAT, CDR2 FQNNGV. The CDR3 is 16 amino acids. Here immunoSEQ multiplex PCR was the method, and the copy in TCRdb shows in-frame clones only, minus some. Here the sample spans 110,000 to 150,000 clones, about 78% being singletons. The sequences come from PBMCs, collected after 24 months of ibrutinib treatment. The chain has TRBV11-2 and TRBJ2-5; 7 bases fit TRBD2. Judging by the DNA end, TRBJ2-7 fits better; the J call may be wrong. The source is a human donor with chronic lymphocytic leukemia. CDR3 DNA: TGTGCCAGCAGGAGATTGCGGGGGAGGACCGACTACGAGCAGTACTTC. Its protein is CASRRLRGRTDYEQYF.